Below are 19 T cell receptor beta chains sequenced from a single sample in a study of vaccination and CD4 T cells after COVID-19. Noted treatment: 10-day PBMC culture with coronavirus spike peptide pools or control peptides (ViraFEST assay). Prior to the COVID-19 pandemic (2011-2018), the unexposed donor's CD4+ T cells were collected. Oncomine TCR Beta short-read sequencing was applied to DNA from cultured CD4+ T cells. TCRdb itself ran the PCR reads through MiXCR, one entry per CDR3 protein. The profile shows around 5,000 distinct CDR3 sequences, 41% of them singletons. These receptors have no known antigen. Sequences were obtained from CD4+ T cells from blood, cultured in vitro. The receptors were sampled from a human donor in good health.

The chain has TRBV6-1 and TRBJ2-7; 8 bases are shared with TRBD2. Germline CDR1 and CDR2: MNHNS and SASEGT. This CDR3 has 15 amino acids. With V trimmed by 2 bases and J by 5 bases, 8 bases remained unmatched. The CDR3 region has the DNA TGTGCCAGCAGTGAAACGGGACTAGTTAGTCACGAGCAGTACTTC. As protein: CASSETGLVSHEQYF.

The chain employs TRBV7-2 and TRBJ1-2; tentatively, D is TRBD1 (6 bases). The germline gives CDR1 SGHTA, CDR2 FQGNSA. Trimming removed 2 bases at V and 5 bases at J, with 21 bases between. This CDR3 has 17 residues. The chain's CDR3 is CASSLFRSADSPYGYTF. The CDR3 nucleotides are TGTGCCAGCAGCTTATTTCGAAGCGCGGACAGCCCTTATGGCTACACCTTC.

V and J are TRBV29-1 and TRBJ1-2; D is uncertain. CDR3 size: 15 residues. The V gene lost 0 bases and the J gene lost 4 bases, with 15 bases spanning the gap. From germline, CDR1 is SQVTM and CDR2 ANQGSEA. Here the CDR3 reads CSVEDQGRDGYGYTF. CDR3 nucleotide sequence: TGCAGCGTTGAAGATCAAGGGCGCGACGGCTATGGCTACACCTTC. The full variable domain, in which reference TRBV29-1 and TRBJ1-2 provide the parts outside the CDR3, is SAVISQKPSRDICQRGTSLTIQCQVDSQVTMMFWYRQQPGQSLTLIATANQGSEATYESGFVIDKFPISRPNLTFSTLTVSNMSPEDSSIYLCSVEDQGRDGYGYTFGSGTRLTVV.

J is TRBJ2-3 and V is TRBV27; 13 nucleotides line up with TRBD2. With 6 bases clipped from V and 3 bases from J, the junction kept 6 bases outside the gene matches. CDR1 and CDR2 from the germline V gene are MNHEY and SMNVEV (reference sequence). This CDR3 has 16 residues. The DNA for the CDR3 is TGTGCCAGCAGGCAGACTAGCGGGGGGCTAACAGATACGCAGTATTTT. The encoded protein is CASRQTSGGLTDTQYF.

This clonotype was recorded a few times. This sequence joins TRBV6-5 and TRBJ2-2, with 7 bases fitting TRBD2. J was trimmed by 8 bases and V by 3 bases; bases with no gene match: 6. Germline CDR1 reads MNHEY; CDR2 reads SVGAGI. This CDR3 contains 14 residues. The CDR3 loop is CASSYTGGAGELFF. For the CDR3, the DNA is TGTGCCAGCAGTTATACGGGGGGAGCGGGGGAGCTGTTTTTT.

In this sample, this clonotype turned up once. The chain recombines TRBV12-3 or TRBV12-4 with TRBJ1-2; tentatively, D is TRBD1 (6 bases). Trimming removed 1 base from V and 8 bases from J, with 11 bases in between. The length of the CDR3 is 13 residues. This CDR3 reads CASSLDRADGYTF. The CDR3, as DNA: TGTGCCAGCAGTTTAGACAGGGCAGACGGCTACACCTTC.

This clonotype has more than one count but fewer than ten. CDR3 nucleotides: TGTGCCACCAGTGCCCCCCACTCTGGGGCCAACGTCCTGACTTTC. It encodes CATSAPHSGANVLTF. The chain links TRBV24-1 to TRBJ2-6, with unresolved D. V was cut by 5 bases and J by 0 bases, with 7 bases left in between. The CDR3 consists of 15 residues. Per the germline V gene, CDR1 is KGHDR and CDR2 is SFDVKD.

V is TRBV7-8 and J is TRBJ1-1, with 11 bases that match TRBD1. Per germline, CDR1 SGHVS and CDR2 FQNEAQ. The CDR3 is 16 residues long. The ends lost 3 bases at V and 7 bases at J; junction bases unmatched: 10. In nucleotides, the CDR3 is TGTGCCAGCAGCTTGTGGACAGGGGGCGGATCTGGTGAAGCTTTCTTT. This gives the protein CASSLWTGGGSGEAFF.

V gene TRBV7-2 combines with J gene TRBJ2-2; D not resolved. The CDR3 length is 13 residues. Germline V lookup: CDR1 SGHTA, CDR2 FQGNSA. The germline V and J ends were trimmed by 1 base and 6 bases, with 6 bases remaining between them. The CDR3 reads CASSLVGSGELFF. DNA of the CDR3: TGTGCCAGCAGCTTAGTGGGTTCCGGGGAGCTGTTTTTT.

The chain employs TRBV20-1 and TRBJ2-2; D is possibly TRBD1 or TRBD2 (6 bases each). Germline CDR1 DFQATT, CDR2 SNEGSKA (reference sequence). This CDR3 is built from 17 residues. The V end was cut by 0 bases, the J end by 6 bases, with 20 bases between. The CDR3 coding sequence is TGCAGTGCTAGAGATCAGGGGTCGGGAGTAAGGGCCGGGGAGCTGTTTTTT. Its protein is CSARDQGSGVRAGELFF.

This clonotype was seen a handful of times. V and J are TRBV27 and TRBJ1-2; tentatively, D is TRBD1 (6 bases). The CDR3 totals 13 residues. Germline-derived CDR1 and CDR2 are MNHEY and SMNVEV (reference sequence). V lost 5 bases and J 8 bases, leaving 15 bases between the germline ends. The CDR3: CASSELDRTGYTF. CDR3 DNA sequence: TGTGCCAGCAGTGAGTTAGACAGGACGGGCTACACCTTC.

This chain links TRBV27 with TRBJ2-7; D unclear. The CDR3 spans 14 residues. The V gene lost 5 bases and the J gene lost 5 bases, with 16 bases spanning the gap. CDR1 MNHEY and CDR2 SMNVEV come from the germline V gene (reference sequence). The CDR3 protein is CASSRAGFPNEQYF. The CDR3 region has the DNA TGTGCCAGCAGTCGAGCAGGTTTTCCCAACGAGCAGTACTTC.

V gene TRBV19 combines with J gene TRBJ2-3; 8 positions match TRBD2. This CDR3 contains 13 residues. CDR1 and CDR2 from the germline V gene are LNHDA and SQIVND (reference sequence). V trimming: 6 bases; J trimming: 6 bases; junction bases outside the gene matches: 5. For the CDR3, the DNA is TGTGCCAGTAGCGGGGGGGCTTACGATACGCAGTATTTT. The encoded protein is CASSGGAYDTQYF.

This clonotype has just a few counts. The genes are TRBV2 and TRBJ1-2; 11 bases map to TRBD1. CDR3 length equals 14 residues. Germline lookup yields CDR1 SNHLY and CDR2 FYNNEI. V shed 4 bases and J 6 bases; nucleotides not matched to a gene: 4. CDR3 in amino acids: CASSVGQGVDGYTF. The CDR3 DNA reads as TGTGCCAGCAGTGTGGGACAGGGGGTGGATGGCTACACCTTC. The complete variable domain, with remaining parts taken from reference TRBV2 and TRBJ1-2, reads EPEVTQTPSHQVTQMGQEVILRCVPISNHLYFYWYRQILGQKVEFLVSFYNNEISEKSEIFDDQFSVERPDGSNFTLKIRSTKLEDSAMYFCASSVGQGVDGYTFGSGTRLTVV.

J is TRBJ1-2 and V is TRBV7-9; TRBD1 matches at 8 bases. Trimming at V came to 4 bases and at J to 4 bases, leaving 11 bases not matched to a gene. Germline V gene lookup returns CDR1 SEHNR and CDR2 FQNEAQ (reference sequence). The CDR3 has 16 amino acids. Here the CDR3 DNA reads TGTGCCAGCAGCTCACCCACTGGACAGGGAAGCTATGGCTACACCTTC. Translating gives CASSSPTGQGSYGYTF.

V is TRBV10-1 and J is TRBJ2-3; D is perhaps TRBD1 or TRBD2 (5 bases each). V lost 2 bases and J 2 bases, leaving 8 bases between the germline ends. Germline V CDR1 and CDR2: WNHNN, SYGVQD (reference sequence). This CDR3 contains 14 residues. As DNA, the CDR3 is TGCGCCAGCAGTGAGCCGGGGCTCACAGATACGCAGTATTTT. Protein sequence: CASSEPGLTDTQYF.

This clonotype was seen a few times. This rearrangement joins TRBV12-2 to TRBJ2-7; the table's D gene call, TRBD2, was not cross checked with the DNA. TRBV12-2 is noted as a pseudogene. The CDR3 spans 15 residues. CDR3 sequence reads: CASRSLERNPYEQYF. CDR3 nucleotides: TGTGCAAGTCGCTCGTTGGAGCGGAACCCCTACGAGCAGTACTTC.

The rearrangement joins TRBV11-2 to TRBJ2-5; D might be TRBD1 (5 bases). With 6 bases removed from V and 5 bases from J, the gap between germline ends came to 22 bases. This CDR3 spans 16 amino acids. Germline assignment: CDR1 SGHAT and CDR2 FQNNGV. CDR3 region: CASRQSMGPVMETQYF. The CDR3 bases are TGTGCCAGCAGGCAAAGCATGGGGCCCGTTATGGAGACCCAGTACTTC. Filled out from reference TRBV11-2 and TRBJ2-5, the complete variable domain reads EAGVAQSPRYKIIEKRQSVAFWCNPISGHATLYWYQQILGQGPKLLIQFQNNGVVDDSQLPKDRFSAERLKGVDSTLKIQPAKLEDSAVYLCASRQSMGPVMETQYFGPGTRLLVL.

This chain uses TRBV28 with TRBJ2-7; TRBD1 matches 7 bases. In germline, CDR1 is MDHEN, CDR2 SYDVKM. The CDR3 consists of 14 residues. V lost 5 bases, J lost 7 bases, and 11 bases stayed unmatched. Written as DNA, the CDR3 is TGTGCCAGCAGTCTAGACAGGGTACGGGAAGAGCAGTACTTC. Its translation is CASSLDRVREEQYF.